These 10 T cell receptor beta chains share one sample of origin, sequenced in a study of CD8+ T cells in alopecia areata. RNA was extracted and reverse transcribed into cDNA as the sequencing template. Libraries were prepared by immunoSEQ multiplex PCR; TCRdb keeps only in-frame clonotypes and omits some of them. The repertoire has some 130,000 clones, approximately 48% of them found once; the top ten carry 18%. The sequencing here drew on CD8+ T cells sorted from blood, taken at week 0. The receptors stem from a human donor with alopecia areata.

This clone was seen a few times. This chain connects TRBV4-1 to TRBJ2-1; perhaps D is TRBD1 or TRBD2 (5 bases each). The V and J ends lost 0 bases and 2 bases respectively, with 8 bases between them. In germline, CDR1 is MGHRA, CDR2 YSYEKL. There are 15 residues in the CDR3. The CDR3 protein is CASSQDPGPYNEQFF. CDR3 sequence (DNA): TGCGCCAGCAGCCAAGATCCGGGGCCCTACAATGAGCAGTTCTTC.

The genes are TRBV27 and TRBJ2-7, with 8 bases fitting TRBD1. CDR3 size: 12 residues. Trimming took 5 bases from V and 3 from J; bases not matched to a gene: 0. Germline CDR1 and CDR2: MNHEY and SMNVEV (reference sequence). The CDR3 is CASSTGGYEQYF. CDR3 DNA sequence: TGTGCCAGCAGTACAGGGGGCTACGAGCAGTACTTC.

The CDR3 sequence: CASSLRQGYNEQFF. The CDR3 DNA reads TGTGCCAGCAGTCTCCGACAGGGATACAATGAGCAGTTCTTC. This chain connects TRBV27 to TRBJ2-1; 7 bases agree with TRBD1. From germline, CDR1 is MNHEY and CDR2 SMNVEV (reference sequence). The V gene end was trimmed by 5 bases and the J gene end by 4 bases; junction bases not matched to a gene: 5. The CDR3 loop spans 14 amino acids.

This clone was seen a handful of times. This sample also contains other DNA sequences that code for the same CDR3. This chain joins TRBV27 and TRBJ2-2; D is unclear. This CDR3 has 12 residues. The germline V and J ends were trimmed by 0 bases and 5 bases, with 1 base remaining between them. Germline V CDR1 and CDR2: MNHEY, SMNVEV (reference sequence). The CDR3 here is CASSLSTGELFF. The CDR3 DNA sequence: TGTGCCAGCAGTTTATCGACCGGGGAGCTGTTTTTT.

This clone has more than one count but fewer than ten. V gene TRBV7-9 combines with J gene TRBJ1-1; D not certain. This CDR3 contains 14 residues. Trimming stripped 4 bases from V and 3 bases from J, with 12 bases between. Germline V CDR1 and CDR2: SEHNR, FQNEAQ (reference sequence). The CDR3 here is CASSSRTVHTEAFF. CDR3 nucleotide sequence: TGTGCCAGCAGCTCTCGGACCGTTCACACTGAAGCTTTCTTT.

This clone was seen a handful of times. The rearrangement joins TRBV29-1 to TRBJ2-7; 11 positions agree with TRBD2. V dropped 5 bases and J dropped 2; count of bases not matched to a gene: 5. Germline V gene sequence: CDR1 SQVTM, CDR2 ANQGSEA. This CDR3 is 14 amino acids long. CDR3 sequence (DNA): TGCAGCGTTTATAGCGGGGGGGCCCCCTACGAGCAGTACTTC. It specifies CSVYSGGAPYEQYF.

There are a few counts of this clone. The chain recombines TRBV29-1 with TRBJ1-1; unclear D gene. In germline, CDR1 is SQVTM, CDR2 ANQGSEA. The CDR3 is 12 residues long. The V end lost 7 bases, the J end lost 8 bases, and 17 bases lay between the germline ends. CDR3 DNA sequence: TGCAGCGGCTTGAATGAAGGGCGAGAAGCTTTCTTT. Amino acids: CSGLNEGREAFF.

This clone was counted between two and nine times. The V and J genes are TRBV29-1 and TRBJ2-6; 7 nucleotides match TRBD1. The V gene's germline CDR1 is SQVTM and CDR2 ANQGSEA. This CDR3 region has 14 residues. The ends lost 4 bases at V and 0 bases at J; junction bases unmatched: 0. CDR3 residues: CSVAGGSGANVLTF. The CDR3 nucleotides are TGCAGCGTTGCAGGGGGCTCTGGGGCCAACGTCCTGACTTTC.

The chain joins TRBV13 to TRBJ1-1; TRBD1 matches at 8 bases. Trimming removed 0 bases from V and 1 base from J; junction bases left unmatched: 4. Germline CDR1 is PRHDT and CDR2 is FYEKMQ (reference sequence). The CDR3 spans 16 residues. The CDR3 is CASSLGLGTGNTEAFF. CDR3 DNA: TGTGCCAGCAGCTTAGGCCTAGGGACAGGGAACACTGAAGCTTTCTTT.

The rearrangement uses TRBV30 and TRBJ2-6; no clear D. The ends were cut back, 4 bases at V and 2 bases at J, with 6 bases in the middle. Germline V lookup: CDR1 GTSNPN, CDR2 SVGIG (reference sequence). The CDR3 has 13 residues. CDR3 in DNA: TGTGCCTGGACGTGGACTGGGGCCAACGTCCTGACTTTC. Translation gives CAWTWTGANVLTF.